This entry features one T cell receptor (beta chain) sequence. The entry originates in a study of control samples from healthy donors and cancer patients. Profiling relied on immunoSEQ multiplex PCR, and the TCRdb table lists in-frame clones only, not all of them. The sample has 80,000 or so clones, 85% to 95% seen once. The sample consisted of blood. The receptor comes from a woman aged 55-75 years in good health.

The CDR3 spells CASSRLAGTYNEQFF. The CDR3 nucleotides read TGTGCCAGTAGTCGACTAGCGGGGACCTACAATGAGCAGTTCTTC. V usage is TRBV19 and J usage is TRBJ2-1, with TRBD2 identical over 11 bases. Germline assignment: CDR1 LNHDA and CDR2 SQIVND (reference sequence). Trimming removed 5 bases from V and 2 bases from J; junction bases left unmatched: 2. This CDR3 has 15 residues.